Listed below are T cell receptor beta chains from one sample, sequenced in a study of cytomegalovirus exposure and HLA in healthy donors. Only in-frame clones appear in the TCRdb table, and some are missing; sequencing was by immunoSEQ multiplex PCR. The sample has approximately 89,000 clones, approximately 71% seen once; the top ten hold around 3.4%. The sequencing sample was made of PBMCs. The receptor source for this set is a young man in good health and CMV-seronegative. Each CDR3 is given with its conserved first and last residue.

V gene	J gene	CDR3 protein
TRBV18	TRBJ2-5	CASSPRGTGVGPETQYF
TRBV30	TRBJ1-1	CAWSRKGRNTEAFF
TRBV7-9	TRBJ1-2	CASSLTLGLGYTF
TRBV4-3	TRBJ2-3	CASSQDTVRGGPYGTDTQYF
TRBV6-4	TRBJ1-2	CASSVNPGQGSFYGYTF
TRBV7-6	TRBJ2-3	CASSLGTGSTQYF
TRBV28	TRBJ1-1	CASTTGGMNTEAFF
TRBV6-5	TRBJ1-4	CASRRTGGGEKLFF
TRBV7-9	TRBJ2-3	CASSFSEIATDTQYF
TRBV20-1	TRBJ2-1	CSASGRDEQFF
TRBV28	TRBJ1-1	CASNSGGTEAFF
TRBV15	TRBJ2-3	CATGTGGTDTQYF
TRBV15	TRBJ2-3	CATSKRTSGWADTQYF
TRBV2	TRBJ1-5	CASSEAGRVGNQPQHF
TRBV27	TRBJ2-2	CASSLKGLANTGELFF
TRBV11-2	TRBJ2-7	CASSTHRGYEQYF
TRBV19	TRBJ2-6	CASSLTGLSIGGANVLTF
TRBV7-9	TRBJ1-2	CSSSPGGYGYTF
TRBV2	TRBJ2-7	CASQRESPSYEQYF
TRBV6-1	TRBJ1-1	CATVPMTEANTEAFF
TRBV10-3	TRBJ1-1	CAITRGRGDTEAFF
TRBV6-5	TRBJ2-1	CASRERLAAYNEQFF
TRBV19	TRBJ1-2	CASIGTGTYGYTF
TRBV29-1	TRBJ2-3	CSVGGGDDTQYF
TRBV2	TRBJ2-2	CASSELGRIPGELFF
TRBV2	TRBJ2-1	CASSEEVDRDYNEQFF
TRBV19	TRBJ2-2	CAGGTGNTGELFF